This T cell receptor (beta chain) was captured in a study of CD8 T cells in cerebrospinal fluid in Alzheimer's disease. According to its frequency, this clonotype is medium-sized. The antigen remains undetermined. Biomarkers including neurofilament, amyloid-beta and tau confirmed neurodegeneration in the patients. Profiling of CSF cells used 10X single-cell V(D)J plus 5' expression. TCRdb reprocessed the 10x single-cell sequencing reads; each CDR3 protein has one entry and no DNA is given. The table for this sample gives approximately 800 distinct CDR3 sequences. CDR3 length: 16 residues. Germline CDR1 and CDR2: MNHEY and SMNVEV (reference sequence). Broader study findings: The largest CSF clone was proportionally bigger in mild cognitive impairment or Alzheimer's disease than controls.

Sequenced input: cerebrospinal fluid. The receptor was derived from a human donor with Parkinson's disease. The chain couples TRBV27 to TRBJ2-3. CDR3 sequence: CASSLSSRTPTDTQYF.